The 11 T cell receptor beta chains presented below share a single source sample, sequenced in a study of Ad26.COV2.S vaccination and SARS-CoV-2 variants. The treatment is: 19 received Ad26.COV2.S at low or high dose, single or two shots; 5 received placebo; per-sample allocation not given. The study sampled participants on day 63 after the first vaccine or placebo injection. Clones were read by immunoSEQ multiplex PCR, and TCRdb kept only the in-frame ones, dropping some. Found here are roughly 330,000 clones, 85% to 90% of them singletons; the top ten hold roughly 6%. Material: peripheral blood, obtained in a trial of Ad26.COV2.S vaccine versus placebo. Receptors were obtained from a person between 18 and 59 years old who received the Ad26.COV2.S COVID-19 vaccine or a placebo.

In this sample, this clone turned up once. The V and J genes are TRBV4-3 and TRBJ1-3, with D hard to call. Per germline, CDR1 LGHNA and CDR2 YSLEER. CDR3 size: 13 residues. The V end lost 3 bases, the J end lost 5 bases, and 8 bases lay between the germline ends. In DNA, the CDR3 is TGCGCCAGCAGCCAGGATGTAAGAAACACCATATATTTT. Residues: CASSQDVRNTIYF.

This clone was observed a few times. The chain carries TRBV7-8 and TRBJ2-5; possibly TRBD1 for D (6 bases). The CDR3 length is 14 residues. Germline CDR1 SGHVS, CDR2 FQNEAQ. V was trimmed by 5 bases and J by 2 bases, leaving 12 bases between them. The chain's CDR3 is CASSRTGSQETQYF. The CDR3 DNA follows: TGTGCCAGCAGCCGCACAGGGAGTCAAGAGACCCAGTACTTC.

The chain uses TRBV5-8 and TRBJ1-2, with D unclear. V dropped 2 bases and J dropped 5 bases, with 7 bases sitting between them. The CDR3 totals 12 residues. CDR1 and CDR2 from the germline V gene are SGHTS and YDEGEE. The CDR3 is CASSFTEYGYTF. CDR3 bases: TGTGCCAGCAGCTTTACAGAGTATGGCTACACCTTC.

With respect to this clone: The same CDR3 can be traced to other DNA sequences in this sample. This chain connects TRBV6-5 to TRBJ1-1; no clear D. V was pared by 6 bases and J by 0 bases, with 2 bases between. CDR1 MNHEY and CDR2 SVGAGI come from the germline V gene. The CDR3 runs 11 residues. The CDR3 spells CASRLNTEAFF. CDR3 coding DNA: TGTGCCAGCAGACTGAACACTGAAGCTTTCTTT.

In this sample, this clone turned up once. The rearrangement uses TRBV12-3 or TRBV12-4 and TRBJ1-1; perhaps TRBD1 as D (5 bases). CDR3 length equals 12 residues. Trimming stripped 5 bases from V and 11 bases from J, with 15 bases between. The CDR3 loop is CASSTSGTWAFF. The CDR3 region has the DNA TGTGCCAGCAGTACCTCCGGGACGTGGGCTTTCTTT.

This chain connects TRBV19 to TRBJ2-3; TRBD2 agrees at 9 bases. Losses at the gene ends were 5 bases for V and 2 bases for J; bases not matched to a gene: 8. The germline gives CDR1 LNHDA, CDR2 SQIVND (reference sequence). The CDR3 spans 16 residues. CDR3 region: CASSLSSGTFTDTQYF. In DNA form, the CDR3 reads TGTGCCAGTAGTTTGTCTAGCGGGACATTCACAGATACGCAGTATTTT.

The rearrangement joins TRBV11-3 to TRBJ2-4, with 8 bases identical to TRBD2. The CDR3 totals 17 residues. V shed 2 bases and J 3 bases; nucleotides not matched to a gene: 9. CDR1 is SGHNT and CDR2 is YENEEA in the germline V gene. This CDR3 reads CASSLYTGGPFKNIQYF. The CDR3 DNA is TGTGCCAGCAGCTTATACACGGGAGGGCCTTTCAAAAACATTCAGTACTTC.

The chain joins TRBV6-5 to TRBJ1-2; 7 bases map to TRBD1. Germline CDR1 and CDR2: MNHEY and SVGAGI. CDR3 length: 13 residues. Germline trimming cut 7 bases from V and 4 bases from J; bases unmatched to any gene: 6. Written as DNA, the CDR3 is TGTGCCAGCACCCGGGACAGCAGCTATGGCTACACCTTC. The encoded protein is CASTRDSSYGYTF.

This clone was seen a few times. V gene TRBV10-3 combines with J gene TRBJ2-7; D not certain. The germline V gene encodes CDR1 ENHRY and CDR2 SYGVKD. The CDR3 is 11 residues long. Trimming pared 8 bases from V and 4 bases from J, leaving 9 bases between. The CDR3 DNA sequence: TGTGCCATCGGTAGGGAATACGAGCAGTACTTC. Protein product: CAIGREYEQYF.

This chain links TRBV19 with TRBJ1-3; no reliable D call. The CDR3 has 15 amino acids. CDR1 LNHDA and CDR2 SQIVND come from the germline V gene (reference sequence). The V gene lost 1 base and the J gene lost 0 bases, with 7 bases spanning the gap. CDR3 coding DNA: TGTGCCAGTAGTATAGGAGGAAACTCTGGAAACACCATATATTTT. Amino acid sequence: CASSIGGNSGNTIYF.

The chain combines TRBV1 with TRBJ2-3. TRBV1 represents a pseudogene. The CDR3 is 12 residues long. The CDR3, as DNA: TGCACCAGCAGCCAAGGAATAAATACGCAGTATTTT. Translation gives CTSSQGINTQYF.